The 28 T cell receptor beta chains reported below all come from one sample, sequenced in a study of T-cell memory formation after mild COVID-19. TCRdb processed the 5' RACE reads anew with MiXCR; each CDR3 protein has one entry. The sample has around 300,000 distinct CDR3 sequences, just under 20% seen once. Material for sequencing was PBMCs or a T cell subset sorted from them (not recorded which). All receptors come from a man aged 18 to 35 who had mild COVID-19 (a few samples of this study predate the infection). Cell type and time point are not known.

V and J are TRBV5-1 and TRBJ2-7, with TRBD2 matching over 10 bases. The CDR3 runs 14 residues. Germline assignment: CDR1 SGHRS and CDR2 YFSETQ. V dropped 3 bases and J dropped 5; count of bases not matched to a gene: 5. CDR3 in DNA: TGCGCCAGCAGCTCAACTAGCGGGGTAAACGAGCAGTACTTC. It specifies CASSSTSGVNEQYF.

This CDR3 is CALANKMGETQYF. The CDR3, as DNA: TGTGCTCTCGCGAACAAGATGGGAGAGACCCAGTACTTC. This chain connects TRBV30 to TRBJ2-5; D call uncertain. Germline assignment: CDR1 GTSNPN and CDR2 SVGIG (reference sequence). This CDR3 is built from 13 residues.

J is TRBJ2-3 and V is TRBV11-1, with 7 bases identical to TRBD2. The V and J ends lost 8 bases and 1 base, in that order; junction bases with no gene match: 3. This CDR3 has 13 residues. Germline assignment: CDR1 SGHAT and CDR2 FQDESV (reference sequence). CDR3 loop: CASCRGGTDTQYF. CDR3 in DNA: TGTGCCAGCTGCCGGGGGGGCACAGATACGCAGTATTTT.

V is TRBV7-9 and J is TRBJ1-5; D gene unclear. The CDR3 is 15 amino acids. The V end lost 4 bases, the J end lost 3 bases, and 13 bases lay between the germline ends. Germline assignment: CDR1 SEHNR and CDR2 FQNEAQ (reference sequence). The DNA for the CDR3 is TGTGCCAGCAGCTCTAGTCGGGCCTCCAATCAGCCCCAGCATTTT. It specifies CASSSSRASNQPQHF.

CDR3 bases: TGTGCCACCAGCAGAGGTAGCGGGGGGGTAGGAGCAGATACGCAGTATTTT. It encodes CATSRGSGGVGADTQYF. The chain joins TRBV15 to TRBJ2-3; 11 bases agree with TRBD2. Unmatched junction bases numbered 7, after V lost 1 base and J lost 4 bases. Germline V gives CDR1 LNHNV, CDR2 YYDKDF (reference sequence). The CDR3 contains 17 residues.

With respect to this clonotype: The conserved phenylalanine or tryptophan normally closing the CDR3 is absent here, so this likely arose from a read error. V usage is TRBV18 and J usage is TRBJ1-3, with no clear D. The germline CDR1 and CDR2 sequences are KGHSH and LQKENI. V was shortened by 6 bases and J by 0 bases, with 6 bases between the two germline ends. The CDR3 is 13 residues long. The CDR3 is CASSSSSGNTIYL. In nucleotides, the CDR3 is TGTGCCAGCTCGTCGAGCTCTGGAAACACCATATATTTA.

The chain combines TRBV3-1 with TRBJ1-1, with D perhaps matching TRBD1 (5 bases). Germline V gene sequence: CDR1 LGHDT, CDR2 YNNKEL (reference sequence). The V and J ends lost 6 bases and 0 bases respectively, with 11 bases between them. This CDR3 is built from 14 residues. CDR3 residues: CASRTGVMNTEAFF. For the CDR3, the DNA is TGTGCCAGCAGGACGGGGGTAATGAACACTGAAGCTTTCTTT.

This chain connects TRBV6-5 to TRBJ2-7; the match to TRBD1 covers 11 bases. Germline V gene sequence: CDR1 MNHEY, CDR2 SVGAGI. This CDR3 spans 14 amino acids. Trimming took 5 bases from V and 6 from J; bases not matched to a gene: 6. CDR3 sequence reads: CASSRGQGAPEQYV. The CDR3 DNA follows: TGTGCCAGCAGTCGAGGACAGGGGGCTCCCGAGCAGTACGTC.

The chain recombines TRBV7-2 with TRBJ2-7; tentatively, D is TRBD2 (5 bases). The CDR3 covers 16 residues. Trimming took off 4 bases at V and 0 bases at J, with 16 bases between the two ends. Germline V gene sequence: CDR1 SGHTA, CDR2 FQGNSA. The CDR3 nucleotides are TGTGCCAGCAGCTCCCCGGCGGGCGTAACCTCCTACGAGCAGTACTTC. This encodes CASSSPAGVTSYEQYF. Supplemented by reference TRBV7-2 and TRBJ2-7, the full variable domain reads GAGVSQSPSNKVTEKGKDVELRCDPISGHTALYWYRQSLGQGLEFLIYFQGNSAPDKSGLPSDRFSAERTGGSVSTLTIQRTQQEDSAVYLCASSSPAGVTSYEQYFGPGTRLTVT.

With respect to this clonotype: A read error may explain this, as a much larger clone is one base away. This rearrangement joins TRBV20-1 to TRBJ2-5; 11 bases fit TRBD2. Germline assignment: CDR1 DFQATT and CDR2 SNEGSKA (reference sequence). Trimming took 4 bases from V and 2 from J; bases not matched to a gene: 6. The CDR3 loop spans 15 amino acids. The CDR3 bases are TGCAGTGCTATAGGGACTAGCGGTTCACAAGAGACCCAGTACTTC. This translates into CSAIGTSGSQETQYF.

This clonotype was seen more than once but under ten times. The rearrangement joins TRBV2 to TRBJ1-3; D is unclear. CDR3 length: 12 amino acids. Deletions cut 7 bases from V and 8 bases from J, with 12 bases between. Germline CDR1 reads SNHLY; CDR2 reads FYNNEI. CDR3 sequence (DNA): TGTGCCAGCAACTGGGCGGGAGACACCATATATTTT. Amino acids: CASNWAGDTIYF.

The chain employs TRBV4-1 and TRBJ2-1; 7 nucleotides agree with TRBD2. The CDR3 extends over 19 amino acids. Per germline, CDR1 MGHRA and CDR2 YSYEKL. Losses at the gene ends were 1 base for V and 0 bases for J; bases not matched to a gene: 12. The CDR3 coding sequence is TGCGCCAGCAGCCAAGGAGGGCTGGCGGGGGTTAGCTCCTACAATGAGCAGTTCTTC. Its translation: CASSQGGLAGVSSYNEQFF.

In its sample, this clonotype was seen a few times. Written as DNA, the CDR3 is TGCGCCAGCAGTGAAAGGCTCCTCTTTGGACAGCCCCAGCATTTT. Its protein product is CASSERLLFGQPQHF. This chain joins TRBV10-1 and TRBJ1-5; D not certain. The CDR3 extends over 15 amino acids. CDR1 and CDR2 (germline): WNHNN, SYGVQD (reference sequence). The V end lost 3 bases, the J end lost 7 bases, and 16 bases lay between the germline ends.

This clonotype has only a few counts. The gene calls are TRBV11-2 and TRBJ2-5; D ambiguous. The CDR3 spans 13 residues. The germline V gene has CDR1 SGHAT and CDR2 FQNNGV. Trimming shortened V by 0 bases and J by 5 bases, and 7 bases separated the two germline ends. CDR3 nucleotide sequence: TGTGCCAGCAGCTTAGATTTGGCGGAGACCCAGTACTTC. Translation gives CASSLDLAETQYF.

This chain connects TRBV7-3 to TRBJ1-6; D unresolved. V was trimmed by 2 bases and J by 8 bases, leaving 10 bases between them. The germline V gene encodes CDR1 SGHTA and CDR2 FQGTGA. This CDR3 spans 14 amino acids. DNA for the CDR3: TGTGCCAGCAGCTTACTAGGTTTTGATTCACCCCTCCACTTT. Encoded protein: CASSLLGFDSPLHF.

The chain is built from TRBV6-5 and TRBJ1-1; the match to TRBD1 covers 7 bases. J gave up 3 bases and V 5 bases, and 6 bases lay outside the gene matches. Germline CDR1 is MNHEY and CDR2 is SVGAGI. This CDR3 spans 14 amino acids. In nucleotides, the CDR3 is TGTGCCAGCAGTGCGACAGGGACGGACACTGAAGCTTTCTTT. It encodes CASSATGTDTEAFF.

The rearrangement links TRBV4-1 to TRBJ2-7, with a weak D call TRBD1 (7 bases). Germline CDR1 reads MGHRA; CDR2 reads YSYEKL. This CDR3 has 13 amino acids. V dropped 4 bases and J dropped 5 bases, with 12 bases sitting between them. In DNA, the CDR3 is TGCGCCAGCAGCCTTCAGGGGGGTCACGAGCAGTACTTC. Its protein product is CASSLQGGHEQYF.

CDR3 residues: CASSPGQGTYNEQFF. CDR3 DNA: TGTGCCAGCAGTCCCGGACAGGGCACCTACAATGAGCAGTTCTTC. The chain employs TRBV6-4 and TRBJ2-1; the match to TRBD1 covers 8 bases. From germline, CDR1 is MRHNA and CDR2 SNTAGT. The CDR3 loop spans 15 amino acids. Trimming removed 5 bases from V and 2 bases from J; junction bases left unmatched: 5.

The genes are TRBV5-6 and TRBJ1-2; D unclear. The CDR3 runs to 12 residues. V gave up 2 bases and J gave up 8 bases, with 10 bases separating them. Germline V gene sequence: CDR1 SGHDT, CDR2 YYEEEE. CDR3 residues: CASSLRTGGYTF. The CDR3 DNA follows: TGTGCCAGCAGCTTACGGACTGGCGGCTACACCTTC.

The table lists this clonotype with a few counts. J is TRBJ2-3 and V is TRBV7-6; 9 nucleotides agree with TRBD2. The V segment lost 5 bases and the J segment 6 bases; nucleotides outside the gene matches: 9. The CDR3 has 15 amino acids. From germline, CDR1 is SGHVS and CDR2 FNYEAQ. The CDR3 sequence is CASSPGGGAGDTQYF. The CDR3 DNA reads TGTGCCAGCAGCCCCGGCGGGGGGGCAGGGGATACGCAGTATTTT.

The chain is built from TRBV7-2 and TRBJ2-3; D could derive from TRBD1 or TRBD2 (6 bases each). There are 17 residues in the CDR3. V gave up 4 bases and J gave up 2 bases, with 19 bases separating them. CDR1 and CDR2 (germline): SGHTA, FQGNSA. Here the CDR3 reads CASSSVVSGASTDTQYF. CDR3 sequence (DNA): TGTGCCAGCAGCTCTGTCGTATCGGGGGCGTCCACAGATACGCAGTATTTT.

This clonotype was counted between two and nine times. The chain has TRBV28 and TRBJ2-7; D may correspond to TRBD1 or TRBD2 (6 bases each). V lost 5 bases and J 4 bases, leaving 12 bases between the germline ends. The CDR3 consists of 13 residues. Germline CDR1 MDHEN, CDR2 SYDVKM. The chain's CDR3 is CASSTGGSYEQYV. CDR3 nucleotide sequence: TGTGCCAGCAGTACCGGGGGCTCTTACGAGCAGTACGTC.

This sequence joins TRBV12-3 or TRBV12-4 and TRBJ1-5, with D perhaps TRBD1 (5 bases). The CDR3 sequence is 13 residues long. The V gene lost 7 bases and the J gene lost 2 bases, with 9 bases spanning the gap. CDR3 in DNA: TGTGCCAGCAAGGAACAGGGCAATCAGCCCCAGCATTTT. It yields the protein CASKEQGNQPQHF.

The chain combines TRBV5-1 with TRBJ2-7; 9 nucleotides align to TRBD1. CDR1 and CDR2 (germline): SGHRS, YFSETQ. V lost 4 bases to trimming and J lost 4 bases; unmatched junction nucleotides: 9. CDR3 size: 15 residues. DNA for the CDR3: TGCGCCAGCAGCCCGGGGACAGGGTCGGTTTACGAGCAGTACGTC. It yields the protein CASSPGTGSVYEQYV.

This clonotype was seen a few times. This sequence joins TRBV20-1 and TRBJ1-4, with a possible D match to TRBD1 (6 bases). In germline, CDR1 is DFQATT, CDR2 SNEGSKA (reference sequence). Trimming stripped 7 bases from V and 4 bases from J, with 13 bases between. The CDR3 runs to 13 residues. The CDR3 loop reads CSVRTADNEKLFF. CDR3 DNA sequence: TGCAGTGTCCGGACAGCCGATAATGAAAAACTGTTTTTT.

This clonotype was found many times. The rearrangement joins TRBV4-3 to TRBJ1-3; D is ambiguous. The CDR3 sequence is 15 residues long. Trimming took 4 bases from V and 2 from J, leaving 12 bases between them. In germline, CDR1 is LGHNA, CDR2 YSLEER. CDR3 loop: CASSPGPTAGNTIYF. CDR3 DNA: TGCGCCAGCAGCCCTGGACCTACTGCTGGAAACACCATATATTTT.

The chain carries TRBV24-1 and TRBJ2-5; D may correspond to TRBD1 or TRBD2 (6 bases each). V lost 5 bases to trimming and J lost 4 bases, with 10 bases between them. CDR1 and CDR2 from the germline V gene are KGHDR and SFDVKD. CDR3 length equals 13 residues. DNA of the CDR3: TGTGCCACCAGTGTCCGGGGGCGAGAGACCCAGTACTTC. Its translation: CATSVRGRETQYF.

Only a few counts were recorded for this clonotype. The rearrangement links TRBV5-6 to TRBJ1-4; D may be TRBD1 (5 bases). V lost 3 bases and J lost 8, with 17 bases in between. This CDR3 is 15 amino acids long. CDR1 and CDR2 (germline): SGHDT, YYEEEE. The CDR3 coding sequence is TGTGCCAGCAGCTCGGGGCACCGCGTGGGCGAAAAACTGTTTTTT. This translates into CASSSGHRVGEKLFF.